The clone carrying this T cell receptor beta chain turned up a few times. Its cognate antigen is unknown. Trimming cost V 9 bases and J 6 bases, with 19 bases left between them. Germline V gene lookup returns CDR1 SGHRS and CDR2 YFSETQ. The CDR3 is 14 amino acids. MiXCR, run by TCRdb on the 5' RACE reads, gives a single entry per CDR3 protein. Of over 200,000 distinct CDR3 sequences listed, more than 6.5% are singletons. This sample is part of a study of T cells after yellow fever vaccination. Background on the study: SMART-Seq v4 Ultra Low Input prepared libraries from low-cell fractions. Study-wide results and caveats: Across the CD4 and CD8 compartments, a small share of clonotypes was present in both. High-abundance clonotypes from the bulk population could contaminate FACS-sorted repertoires.

V usage is TRBV5-1 and J usage is TRBJ2-1, with D perhaps matching TRBD2 (6 bases). This specimen was CD4+ T cells sorted from PBMCs, taken on the day of the yellow fever booster vaccination. The clonotype originates from a young man who received the YFV17D yellow fever vaccine. The chain's CDR3 is CANPTWGEGNEQFF. Written as DNA, the CDR3 is TGCGCCAACCCCACATGGGGGGAAGGCAATGAGCAGTTCTTC.